Sequencing of this T cell receptor beta chain was carried out in a study of T cell changes during pregnancy in multiple sclerosis. The germline V gene has CDR1 SGHTA and CDR2 FQGNSA. The CDR3 has 13 amino acids. Deletions cut 5 bases from V and 5 bases from J, with 10 bases between. Clones were sequenced by immunoSEQ multiplex PCR, and TCRdb holds only the in-frame ones, with some missing. The table records 90,000 to 100,000 clones, about 92% of them present only once. The V and J genes are TRBV7-2 and TRBJ1-5; maybe TRBD1 (5 bases). The sample here was peripheral blood, taken in the first trimester of pregnancy. This receptor was obtained from a female donor with multiple sclerosis, enrolled in a pregnancy study. The CDR3 region is CASSPQGYQPQHF. CDR3 bases: TGTGCCAGCAGCCCCCAGGGATATCAGCCCCAGCATTTT.